This entry concerns a single TCR beta chain. Participants' reported clinical history set cohort assignment. The sample comes from a study of blood T cell repertoires in COVID-19. Trimming pared 3 bases from V and 5 bases from J, leaving 13 bases between. This CDR3 comprises 14 residues. In germline, CDR1 is MDHEN, CDR2 SYDVKM. Repertoires were generated with immunoSEQ multiplex PCR, while TCRdb's copy carries only in-frame clones and drops some. The sample contains hundreds of thousands of clones, just under 90% of which appear only once. The sequencing input was PBMCs or T cells enriched from blood (not recorded which). The chain links TRBV28 to TRBJ1-1; D is uncertain. This receptor was taken from a man aged 45 to 65 who had been exposed to COVID-19. CDR3 protein: CASSLLRGETEAFF. The CDR3 DNA follows: TGTGCCAGCAGTTTGCTGCGGGGTGAAACTGAAGCTTTCTTT.